This TCR beta chain was captured by sequencing in a study of identical twins. Study results and caveats: Twins showed weaker excess sharing in their beta out-of-frame sequences. Instead of following the same donors, the conclusions were based on cross-sectional statistical analysis. It was out-of-frame TCR alpha sharing in monozygotic twins that models underestimated.

The germline gives CDR1 DFQATT, CDR2 SNEGSKA (reference sequence). The CDR3 contains 17 residues. Turning to this clonotype: Its target is not known. Mismatch with germline at one junction end may stem from a read error.

A universal primer site arose from template switching, and cDNA bore unique molecular identifiers. TCRdb analysed the 5' RACE reads with MiXCR anew, one entry per CDR3 protein. The sample includes roughly 630,000 distinct CDR3 sequences, under 8.5% of them seen just once. These data were also filed under a second study, of yellow fever vaccine responses in identical twins.

V is TRBV20-1 and J is TRBJ2-7, with 12 nucleotides matching TRBD2. Sequencing was performed on PBMCs. This sequence was found in a woman aged 18 to 35 in good health. CDR3 amino acids: CCAISPATSGRRYEQYF. As DNA, the CDR3 is TGCTGTGCTATTTCACCCGCTACTAGCGGGAGGCGTTACGAGCAGTACTTC.